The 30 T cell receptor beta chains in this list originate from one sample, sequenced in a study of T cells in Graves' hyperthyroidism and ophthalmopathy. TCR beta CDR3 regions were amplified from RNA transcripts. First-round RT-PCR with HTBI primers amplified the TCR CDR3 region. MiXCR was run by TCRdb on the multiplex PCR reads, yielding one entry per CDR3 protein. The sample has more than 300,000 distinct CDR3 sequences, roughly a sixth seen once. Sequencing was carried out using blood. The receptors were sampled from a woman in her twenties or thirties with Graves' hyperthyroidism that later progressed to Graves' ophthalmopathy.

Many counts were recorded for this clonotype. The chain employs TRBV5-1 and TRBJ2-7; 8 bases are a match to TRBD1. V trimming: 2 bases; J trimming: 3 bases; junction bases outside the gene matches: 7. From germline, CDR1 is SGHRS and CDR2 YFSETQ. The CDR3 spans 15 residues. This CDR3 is CASSLLTGDIYEQYF. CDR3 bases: TGCGCCAGCAGCTTACTGACAGGGGATATCTACGAGCAGTACTTC.

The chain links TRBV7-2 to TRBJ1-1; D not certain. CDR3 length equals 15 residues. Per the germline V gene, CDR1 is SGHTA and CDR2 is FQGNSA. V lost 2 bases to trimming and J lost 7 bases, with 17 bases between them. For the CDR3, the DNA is TGTGCCAGCAGCTTAAGTTTAAGGGTTATAAATGAAGCTTTCTTT. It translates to CASSLSLRVINEAFF.

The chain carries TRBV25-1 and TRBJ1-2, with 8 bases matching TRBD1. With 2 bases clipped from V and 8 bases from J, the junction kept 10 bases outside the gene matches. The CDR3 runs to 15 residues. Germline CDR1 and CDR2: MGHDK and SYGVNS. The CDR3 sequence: CASSEIGQGESGYTF. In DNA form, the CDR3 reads TGTGCCAGCAGTGAAATAGGACAGGGTGAGAGCGGCTACACCTTC.

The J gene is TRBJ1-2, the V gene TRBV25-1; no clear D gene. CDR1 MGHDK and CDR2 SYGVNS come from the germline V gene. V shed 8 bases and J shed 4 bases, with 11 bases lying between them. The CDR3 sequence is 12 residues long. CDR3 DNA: TGTGCCAGCTCGGCCGACACCTATGGCTACACCTTC. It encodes CASSADTYGYTF.

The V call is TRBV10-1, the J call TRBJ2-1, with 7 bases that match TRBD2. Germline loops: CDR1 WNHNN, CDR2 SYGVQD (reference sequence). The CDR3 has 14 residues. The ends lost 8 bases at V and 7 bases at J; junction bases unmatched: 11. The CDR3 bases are TGCGCCAGCGCGGACGCAGACGGGAGGAATGAGCAGTTCTTC. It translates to CASADADGRNEQFF.

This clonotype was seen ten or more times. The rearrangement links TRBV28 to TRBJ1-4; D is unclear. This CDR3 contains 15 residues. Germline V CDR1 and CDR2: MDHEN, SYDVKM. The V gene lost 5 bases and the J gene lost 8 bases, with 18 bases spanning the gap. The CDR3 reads CASSPDGLGVEKLFF. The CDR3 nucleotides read TGTGCCAGCAGTCCCGACGGGTTGGGCGTAGAAAAACTGTTTTTT.

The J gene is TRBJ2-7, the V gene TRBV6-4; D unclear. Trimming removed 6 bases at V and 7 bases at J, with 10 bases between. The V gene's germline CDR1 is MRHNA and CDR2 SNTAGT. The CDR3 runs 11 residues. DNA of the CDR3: TGTGCCAGCAGCGACGGATGGGAGCAGTACTTC. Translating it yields CASSDGWEQYF.

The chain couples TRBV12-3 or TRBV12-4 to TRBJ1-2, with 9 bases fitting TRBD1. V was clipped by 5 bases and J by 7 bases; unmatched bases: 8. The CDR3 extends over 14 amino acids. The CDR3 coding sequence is TGTGCCAGCAGTCCTCCGATGACAGGGGGTGGCTACACCTTC. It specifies CASSPPMTGGGYTF.

Here the CDR3 reads CASFWDRKQGTNEKLFF. The CDR3 DNA is TGTGCCAGTTTTTGGGACAGAAAACAGGGAACTAATGAAAAACTGTTTTTT. This chain uses TRBV2 with TRBJ1-4, with 7 bases matching TRBD1. Trimming removed 9 bases from V and 1 base from J; junction bases left unmatched: 14. Germline values: CDR1 SNHLY, CDR2 FYNNEI. CDR3 length equals 17 residues.

For the CDR3, the DNA is TGTGCCAGCAGCGCCCAAGCGGGAGGTTACGAGCAGTACTTC. Translated: CASSAQAGGYEQYF. The rearrangement links TRBV7-8 to TRBJ2-7, with 9 bases matching TRBD2. After removal of 5 bases from V and 4 bases from J, the junction contained 6 bases not matched to a gene. The germline V gene has CDR1 SGHVS and CDR2 FQNEAQ. This CDR3 region has 14 residues.

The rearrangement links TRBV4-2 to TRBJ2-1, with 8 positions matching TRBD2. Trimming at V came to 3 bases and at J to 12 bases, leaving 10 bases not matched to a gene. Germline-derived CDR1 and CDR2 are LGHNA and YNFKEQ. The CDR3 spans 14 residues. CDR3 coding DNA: TGTGCCAGCAGCCAGGGGGATATAGCGGGATCGCAGTTCTTC. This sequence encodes CASSQGDIAGSQFF.

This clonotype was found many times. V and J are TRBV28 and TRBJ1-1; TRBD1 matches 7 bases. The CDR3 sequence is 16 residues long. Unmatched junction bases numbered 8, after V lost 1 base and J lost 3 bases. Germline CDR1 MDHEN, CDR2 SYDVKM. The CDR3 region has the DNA TGTGCCAGCAGTTTATCTCGGACAGGTGGTTACACTGAAGCTTTCTTT. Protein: CASSLSRTGGYTEAFF.

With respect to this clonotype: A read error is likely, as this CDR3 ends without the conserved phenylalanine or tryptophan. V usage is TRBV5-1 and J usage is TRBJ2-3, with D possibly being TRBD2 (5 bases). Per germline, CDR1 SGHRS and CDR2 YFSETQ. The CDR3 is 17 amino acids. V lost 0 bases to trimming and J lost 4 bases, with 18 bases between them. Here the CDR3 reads CASSLVSFGSRADTQYS. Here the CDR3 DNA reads TGCGCCAGCAGCTTGGTCTCTTTTGGGAGTAGGGCAGATACGCAGTATTCT.

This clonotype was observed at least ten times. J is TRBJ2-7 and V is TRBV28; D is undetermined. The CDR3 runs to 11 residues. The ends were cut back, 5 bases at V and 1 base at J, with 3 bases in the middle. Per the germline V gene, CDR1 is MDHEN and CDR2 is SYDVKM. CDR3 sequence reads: CASSTSYEQYF. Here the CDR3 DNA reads TGTGCCAGCAGTACGTCCTACGAGCAGTACTTC.

The CDR3 DNA reads TGTGCCTGGAGTGTATCGGGTTTTGGAAACACCATATATTTT. Encoded protein: CAWSVSGFGNTIYF. This sequence joins TRBV30 and TRBJ1-3; D is uncertain. The CDR3 is 14 residues long. Germline V gene sequence: CDR1 GTSNPN, CDR2 SVGIG (reference sequence). Between the trimmed V and J ends, which lost 0 bases and 3 bases, there was a span of 9 bases.

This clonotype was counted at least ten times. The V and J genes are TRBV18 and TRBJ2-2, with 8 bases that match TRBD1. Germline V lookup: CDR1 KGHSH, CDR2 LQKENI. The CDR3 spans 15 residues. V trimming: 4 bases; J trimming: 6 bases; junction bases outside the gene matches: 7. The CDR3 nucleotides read TGTGCCAGCTCACACGGACAGGGAGTGGCCGGGGAGCTGTTTTTT. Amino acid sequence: CASSHGQGVAGELFF.

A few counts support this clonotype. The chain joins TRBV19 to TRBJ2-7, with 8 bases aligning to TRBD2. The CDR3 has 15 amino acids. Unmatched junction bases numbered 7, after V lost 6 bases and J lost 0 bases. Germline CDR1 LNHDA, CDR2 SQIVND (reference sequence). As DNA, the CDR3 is TGTGCCAGTAGGAAACTAGCGGCGCCCTCCTACGAGCAGTACTTC. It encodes CASRKLAAPSYEQYF.

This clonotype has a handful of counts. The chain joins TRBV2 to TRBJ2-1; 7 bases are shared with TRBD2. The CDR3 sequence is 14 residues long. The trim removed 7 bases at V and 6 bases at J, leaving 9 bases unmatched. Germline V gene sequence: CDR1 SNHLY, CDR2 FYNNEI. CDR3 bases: TGTGCCAGCAAAGAAGCGGGATTCGCCAATGAGCAGTTCTTC. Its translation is CASKEAGFANEQFF. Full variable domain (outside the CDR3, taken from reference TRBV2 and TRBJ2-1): EPEVTQTPSHQVTQMGQEVILRCVPISNHLYFYWYRQILGQKVEFLVSFYNNEISEKSEIFDDQFSVERPDGSNFTLKIRSTKLEDSAMYFCASKEAGFANEQFFGPGTRLTVL.

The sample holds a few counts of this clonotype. The CDR3 DNA is TGCAGTGTCTTACCGGGACGCAACACAGATACGCAGTATTTT. This encodes CSVLPGRNTDTQYF. The rearrangement uses TRBV20-1 and TRBJ2-3; TRBD1 or TRBD2 may be the D gene (5 bases each). The V end lost 7 bases, the J end lost 2 bases, and 16 bases lay between the germline ends. CDR1 is DFQATT, CDR2 SNEGSKA, per germline (reference sequence). This CDR3 contains 14 residues.

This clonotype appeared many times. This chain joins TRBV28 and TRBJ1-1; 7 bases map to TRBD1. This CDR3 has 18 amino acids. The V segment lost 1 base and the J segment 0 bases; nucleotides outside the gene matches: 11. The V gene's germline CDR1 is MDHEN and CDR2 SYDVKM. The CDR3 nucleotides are TGTGCCAGCAGTTTATCGACAGGGTCGGCCACCATGAACACTGAAGCTTTCTTT. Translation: CASSLSTGSATMNTEAFF. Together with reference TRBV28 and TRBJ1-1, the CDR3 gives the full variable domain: DVKVTQSSRYLVKRTGEKVFLECVQDMDHENMFWYRQDPGLGLRLIYFSYDVKMKEKGDIPEGYSVSREKKERFSLILESASTNQTSMYLCASSLSTGSATMNTEAFFGQGTRLTVV.

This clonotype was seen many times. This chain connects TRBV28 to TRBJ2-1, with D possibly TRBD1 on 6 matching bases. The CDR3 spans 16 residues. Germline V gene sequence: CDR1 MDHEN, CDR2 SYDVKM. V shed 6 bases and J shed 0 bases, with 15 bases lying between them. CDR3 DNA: TGTGCCAGCAGCCGGGAACAGGGATACTCCTACAATGAGCAGTTCTTC. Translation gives CASSREQGYSYNEQFF.

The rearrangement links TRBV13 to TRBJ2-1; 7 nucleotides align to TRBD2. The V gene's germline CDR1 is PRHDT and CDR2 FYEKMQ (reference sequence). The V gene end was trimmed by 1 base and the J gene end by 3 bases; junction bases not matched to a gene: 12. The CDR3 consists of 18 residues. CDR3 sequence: CASSLETSGAGDYNEQFF. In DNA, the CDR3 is TGTGCCAGCAGCTTAGAGACGAGCGGGGCGGGAGACTACAATGAGCAGTTCTTC.

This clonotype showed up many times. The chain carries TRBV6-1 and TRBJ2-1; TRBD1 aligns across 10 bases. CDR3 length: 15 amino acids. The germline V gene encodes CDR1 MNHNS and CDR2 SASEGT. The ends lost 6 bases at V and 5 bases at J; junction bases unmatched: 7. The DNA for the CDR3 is TGTGCCAGCAGCGACCGGGACAGGGGTCACAATGAGCAGTTCTTC. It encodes CASSDRDRGHNEQFF.

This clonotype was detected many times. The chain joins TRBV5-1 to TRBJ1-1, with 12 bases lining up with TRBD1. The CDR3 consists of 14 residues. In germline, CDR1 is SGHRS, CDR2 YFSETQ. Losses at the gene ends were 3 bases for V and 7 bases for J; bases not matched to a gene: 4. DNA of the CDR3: TGCGCCAGCAGCTCGGGACAGGGGGCCGTTGAAGCTTTCTTT. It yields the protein CASSSGQGAVEAFF.

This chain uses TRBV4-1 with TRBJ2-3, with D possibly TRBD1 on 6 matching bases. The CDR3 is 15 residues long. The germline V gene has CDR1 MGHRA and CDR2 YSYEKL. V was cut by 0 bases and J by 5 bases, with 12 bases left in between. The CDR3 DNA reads TGCGCCAGCAGCCAAGACGCTACAGGGTTAGATACGCAGTATTTT. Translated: CASSQDATGLDTQYF.

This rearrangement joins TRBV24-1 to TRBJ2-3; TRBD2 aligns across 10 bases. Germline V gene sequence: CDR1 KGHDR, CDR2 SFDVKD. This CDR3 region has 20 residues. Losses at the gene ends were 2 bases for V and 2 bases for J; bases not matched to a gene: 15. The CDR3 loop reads CATSDSWLSLAGAPTDTQYF. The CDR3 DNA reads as TGTGCCACCAGTGATTCTTGGTTGAGCCTAGCGGGGGCCCCCACAGATACGCAGTATTTT.

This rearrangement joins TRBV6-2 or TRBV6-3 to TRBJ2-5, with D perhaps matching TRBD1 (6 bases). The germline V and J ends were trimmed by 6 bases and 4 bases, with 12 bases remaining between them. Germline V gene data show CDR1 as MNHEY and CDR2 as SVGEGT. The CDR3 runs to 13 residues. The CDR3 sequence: CASRTGVRETQYF. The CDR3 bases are TGTGCCAGCAGGACAGGAGTTAGAGAGACCCAGTACTTC.

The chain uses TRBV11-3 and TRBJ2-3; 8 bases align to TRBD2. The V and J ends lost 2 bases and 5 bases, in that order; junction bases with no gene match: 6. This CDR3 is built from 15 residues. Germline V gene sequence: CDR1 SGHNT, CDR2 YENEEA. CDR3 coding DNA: TGTGCCAGCAGCTTAAACGGGAGGGCCGGAGATACGCAGTATTTT. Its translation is CASSLNGRAGDTQYF. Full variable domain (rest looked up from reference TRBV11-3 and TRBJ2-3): EAGVVQSPRYKIIEKKQPVAFWCNPISGHNTLYWYLQNLGQGPELLIRYENEEAVDDSQLPKDRFSAERLKGVDSTLKIQPAELGDSAVYLCASSLNGRAGDTQYFGPGTRLTVL.

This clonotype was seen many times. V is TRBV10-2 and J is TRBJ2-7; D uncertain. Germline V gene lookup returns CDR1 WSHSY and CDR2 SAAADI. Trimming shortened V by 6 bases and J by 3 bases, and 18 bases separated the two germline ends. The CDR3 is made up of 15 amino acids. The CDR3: CASRTGRLLGYEQYF. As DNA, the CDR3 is TGCGCCAGCAGGACCGGACGTCTCCTCGGCTACGAGCAGTACTTC.

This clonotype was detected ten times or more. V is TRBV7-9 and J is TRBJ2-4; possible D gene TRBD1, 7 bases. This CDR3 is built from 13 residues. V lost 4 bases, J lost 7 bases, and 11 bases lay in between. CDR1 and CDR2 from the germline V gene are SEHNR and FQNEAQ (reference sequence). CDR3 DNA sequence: TGTGCCAGCAGCTCACCAGGGGGGAACATTCAGTACTTC. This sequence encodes CASSSPGGNIQYF. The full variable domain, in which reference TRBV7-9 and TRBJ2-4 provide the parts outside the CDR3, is DTGVSQNPRHKITKRGQNVTFRCDPISEHNRLYWYRQTLGQGPEFLTYFQNEAQLEKSRLLSDRFSAERPKGSFSTLEIQRTEQGDSAMYLCASSSPGGNIQYFGAGTRLSVL.